This T cell receptor (beta chain) was sequenced during a study of regulatory T cells in long-lasting Graves disease. Study in general: Graves' cases, newly diagnosed, had used antithyroid drugs under 3 months.

This clonotype was seen at least ten times. Time point denoted: newly diagnosed GD, antithyroid drugs for less than 3 months. With RNA extracted from PBMCs as input, the TCR library was made. Trimming took 1 base from V and 3 from J, leaving 14 bases between them. Germline lookup yields CDR1 SGHAT and CDR2 FQNNGV. There are 16 residues in the CDR3. In building TCR beta libraries, iRepertoire HTBI primers were used together with Arm-PCR of CDR3 regions. TCRdb independently ran MiXCR on the multiplex PCR reads; one entry per CDR3 protein. The table shows under 700,000 distinct CDR3 sequences, with 15% to 20% occurring only once. This sample was also put to use in a study of T cells in Graves' hyperthyroidism and ophthalmopathy.

This sequence originates from a middle-aged woman with Graves disease. Material: peripheral blood mononuclear cells (PBMCs), obtained at new diagnosis, from a patient treated with antithyroid drugs. V usage is TRBV11-2 and J usage is TRBJ2-3; tentatively, D is TRBD2 (5 bases). The CDR3: CASSLGPGGLTDTQYF. CDR3 coding DNA: TGTGCCAGCAGCTTAGGACCCGGCGGGTTAACAGATACGCAGTATTTT.